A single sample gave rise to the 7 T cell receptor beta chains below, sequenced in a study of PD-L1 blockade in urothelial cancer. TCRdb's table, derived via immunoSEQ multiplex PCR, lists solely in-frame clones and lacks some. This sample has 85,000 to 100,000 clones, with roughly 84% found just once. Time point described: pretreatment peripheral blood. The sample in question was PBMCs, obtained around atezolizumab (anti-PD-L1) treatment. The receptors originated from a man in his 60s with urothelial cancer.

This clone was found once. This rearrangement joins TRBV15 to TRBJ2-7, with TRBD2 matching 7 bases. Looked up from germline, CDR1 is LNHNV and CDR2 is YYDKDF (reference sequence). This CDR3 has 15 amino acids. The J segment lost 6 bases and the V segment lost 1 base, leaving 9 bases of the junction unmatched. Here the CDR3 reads CATSRGDFSGGEQYF. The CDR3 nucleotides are TGTGCCACCAGCAGAGGAGACTTCTCGGGAGGCGAGCAGTACTTC.

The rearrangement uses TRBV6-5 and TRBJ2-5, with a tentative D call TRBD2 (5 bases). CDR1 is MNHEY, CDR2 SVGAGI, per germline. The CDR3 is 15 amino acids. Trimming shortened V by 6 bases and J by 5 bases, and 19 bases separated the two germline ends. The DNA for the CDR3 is TGTGCCAGCAGCTCCTCTGCGGGTTTCAAGGAGACCCAGTACTTC. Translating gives CASSSSAGFKETQYF.

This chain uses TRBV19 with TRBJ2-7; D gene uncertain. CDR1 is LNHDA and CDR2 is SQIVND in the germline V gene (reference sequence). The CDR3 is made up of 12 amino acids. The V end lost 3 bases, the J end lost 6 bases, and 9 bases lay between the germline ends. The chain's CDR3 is CASSIGLGEQYF. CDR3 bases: TGTGCCAGTAGTATTGGGCTGGGCGAGCAGTACTTC.

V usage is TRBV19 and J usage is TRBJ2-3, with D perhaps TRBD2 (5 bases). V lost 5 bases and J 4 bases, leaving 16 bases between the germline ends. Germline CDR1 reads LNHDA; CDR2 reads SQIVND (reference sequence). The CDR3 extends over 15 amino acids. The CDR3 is CASSSEGVDPDTQYF. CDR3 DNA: TGTGCCAGTAGTTCAGAGGGCGTCGACCCAGATACGCAGTATTTT.

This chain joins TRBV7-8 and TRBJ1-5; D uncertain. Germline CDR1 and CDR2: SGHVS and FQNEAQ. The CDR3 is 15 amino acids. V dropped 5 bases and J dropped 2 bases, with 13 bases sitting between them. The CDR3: CASSSGGIRNQPQHF. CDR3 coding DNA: TGTGCCAGCAGCAGCGGCGGAATCCGCAATCAGCCCCAGCATTTT.

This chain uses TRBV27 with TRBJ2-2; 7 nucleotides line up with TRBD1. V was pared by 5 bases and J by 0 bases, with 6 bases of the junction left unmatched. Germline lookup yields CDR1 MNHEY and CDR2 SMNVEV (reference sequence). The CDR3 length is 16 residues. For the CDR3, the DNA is TGTGCCAGCAGTAACACCGGGACAGCGAACACCGGGGAGCTGTTTTTT. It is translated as CASSNTGTANTGELFF.

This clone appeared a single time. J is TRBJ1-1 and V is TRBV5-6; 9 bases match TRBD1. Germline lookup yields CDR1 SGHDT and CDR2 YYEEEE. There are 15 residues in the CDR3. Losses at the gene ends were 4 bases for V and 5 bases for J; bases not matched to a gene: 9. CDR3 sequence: CASSPYPDRGTEAFF. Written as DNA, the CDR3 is TGTGCCAGCAGCCCTTACCCCGACAGGGGGACTGAAGCTTTCTTT.